This T cell receptor beta chain was sequenced during a study of T cell responses to AZD1222 COVID-19 vaccine. Method: immunoSEQ multiplex PCR; TCRdb's copy keeps in-frame clones and lacks some. The table lists around 160,000 clones, 90% to 95% of them singletons. This TCR came from an adult in good health. The source material was peripheral blood, sampled on day 0 of AZD1222 vaccination.

CDR3 region: CASSLSDNTEAFF. In DNA form, the CDR3 reads TGTGCCAGCAGCCTATCGGACAACACTGAAGCTTTCTTT. The chain joins TRBV11-2 to TRBJ1-1, with D unclear. The V and J ends lost 5 bases and 2 bases respectively, with 9 bases between them. Germline V CDR1 and CDR2: SGHAT, FQNNGV. The CDR3 is 13 amino acids.